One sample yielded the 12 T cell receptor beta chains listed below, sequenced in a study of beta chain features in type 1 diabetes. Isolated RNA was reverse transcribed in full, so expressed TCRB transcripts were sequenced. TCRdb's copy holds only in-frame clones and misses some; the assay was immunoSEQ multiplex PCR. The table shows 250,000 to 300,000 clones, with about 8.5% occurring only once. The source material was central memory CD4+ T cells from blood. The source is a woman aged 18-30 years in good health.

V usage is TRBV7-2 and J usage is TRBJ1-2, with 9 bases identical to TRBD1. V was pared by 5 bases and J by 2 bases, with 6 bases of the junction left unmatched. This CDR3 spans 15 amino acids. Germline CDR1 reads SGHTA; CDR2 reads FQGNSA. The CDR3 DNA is TGTGCCAGCAGCACTCCGGGACAGGGAAACTATGGCTACACCTTC. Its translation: CASSTPGQGNYGYTF.

CDR3 bases: TGTGCCAGCAGCTTGAAGGGACAGGATTATGGCTACACCTTC. This sequence encodes CASSLKGQDYGYTF. The V and J genes are TRBV5-4 and TRBJ1-2; 8 bases agree with TRBD1. V dropped 1 base and J dropped 5; count of bases not matched to a gene: 4. The germline CDR1 and CDR2 sequences are SGHNT and YYREEE (reference sequence). This CDR3 spans 14 amino acids. The entire variable domain, with the rest obtained from reference TRBV5-4 and TRBJ1-2, is as follows: ETGVTQSPTHLIKTRGQQVTLRCSSQSGHNTVSWYQQALGQGPQFIFQYYREEENGRGNFPPRFSGLQFPNYSSELNVNALELDDSALYLCASSLKGQDYGYTFGSGTRLTVV.

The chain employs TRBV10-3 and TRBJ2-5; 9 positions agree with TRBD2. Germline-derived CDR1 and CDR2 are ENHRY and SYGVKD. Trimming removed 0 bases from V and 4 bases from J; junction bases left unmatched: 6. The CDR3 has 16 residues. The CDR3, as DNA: TGTGCCATCAGTGAGTCTGGCCTAGCGGGACGAGAGACCCAGTACTTC. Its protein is CAISESGLAGRETQYF.

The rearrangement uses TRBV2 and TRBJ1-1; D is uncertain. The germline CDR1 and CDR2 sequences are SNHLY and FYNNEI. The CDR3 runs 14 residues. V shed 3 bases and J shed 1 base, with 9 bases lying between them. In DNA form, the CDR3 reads TGTGCCAGCAGTGATCGTATTTCGAACACTGAAGCTTTCTTT. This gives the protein CASSDRISNTEAFF.

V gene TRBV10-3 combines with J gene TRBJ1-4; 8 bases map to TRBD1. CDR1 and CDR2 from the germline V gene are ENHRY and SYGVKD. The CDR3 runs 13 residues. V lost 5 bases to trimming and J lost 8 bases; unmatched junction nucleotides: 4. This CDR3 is CAISLDREEKLFF. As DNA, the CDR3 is TGTGCCATCAGTTTGGACAGGGAGGAAAAACTGTTTTTT.

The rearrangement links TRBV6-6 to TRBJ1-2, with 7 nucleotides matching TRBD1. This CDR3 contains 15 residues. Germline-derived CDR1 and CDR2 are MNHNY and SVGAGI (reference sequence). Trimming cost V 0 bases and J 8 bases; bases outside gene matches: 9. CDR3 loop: CASSYSRVTGQGYTF. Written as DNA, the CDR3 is TGTGCCAGCAGTTACTCGAGGGTGACAGGGCAAGGCTACACCTTC.

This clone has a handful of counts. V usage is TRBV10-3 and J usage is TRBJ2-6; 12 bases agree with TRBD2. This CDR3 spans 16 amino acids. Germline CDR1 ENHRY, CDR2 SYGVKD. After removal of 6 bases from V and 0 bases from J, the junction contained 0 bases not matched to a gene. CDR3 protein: CAIRGLAGSGANVLTF. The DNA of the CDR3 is TGTGCCATCAGGGGACTAGCGGGCTCTGGGGCCAACGTCCTGACTTTC.

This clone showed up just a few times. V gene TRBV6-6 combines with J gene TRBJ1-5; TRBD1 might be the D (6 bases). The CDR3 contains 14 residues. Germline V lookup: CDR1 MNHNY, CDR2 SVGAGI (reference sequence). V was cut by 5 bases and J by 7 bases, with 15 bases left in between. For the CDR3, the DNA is TGTGCCAGCAGTACCTACAGGGACGGCCAGCCCCAGCATTTT. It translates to CASSTYRDGQPQHF.

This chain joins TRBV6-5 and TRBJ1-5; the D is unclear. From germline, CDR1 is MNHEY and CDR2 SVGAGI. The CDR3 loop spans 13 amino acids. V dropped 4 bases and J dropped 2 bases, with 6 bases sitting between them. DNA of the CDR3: TGTGCCAGCAGTTTAGATGGCAATCAGCCCCAGCATTTT. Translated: CASSLDGNQPQHF.

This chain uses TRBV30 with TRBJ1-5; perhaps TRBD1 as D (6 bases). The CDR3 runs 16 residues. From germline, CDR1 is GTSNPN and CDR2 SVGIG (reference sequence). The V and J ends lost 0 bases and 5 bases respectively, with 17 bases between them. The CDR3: CAWSVSAGTSHQPQHF. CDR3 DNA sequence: TGTGCCTGGAGTGTTTCCGCCGGGACATCGCATCAGCCCCAGCATTTT.

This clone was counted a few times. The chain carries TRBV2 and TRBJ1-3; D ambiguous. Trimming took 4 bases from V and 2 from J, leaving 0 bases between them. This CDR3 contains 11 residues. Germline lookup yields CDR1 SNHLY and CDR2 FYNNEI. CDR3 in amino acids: CASSAGNTIYF. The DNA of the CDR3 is TGTGCCAGCAGTGCTGGAAACACCATATATTTT.

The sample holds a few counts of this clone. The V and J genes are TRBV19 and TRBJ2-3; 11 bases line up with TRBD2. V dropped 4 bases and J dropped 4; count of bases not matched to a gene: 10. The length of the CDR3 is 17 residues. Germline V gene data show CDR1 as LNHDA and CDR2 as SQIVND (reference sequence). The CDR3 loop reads CASSTQRTSGRADTQYF. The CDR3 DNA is TGTGCCAGTAGTACCCAGAGGACTAGCGGGCGGGCAGATACGCAGTATTTT.